This is a list of T cell receptor beta chains from one sample in a study of patients and donors after allogeneic stem cell transplantation. Each CDR3 protein is one row after TCRdb ran MiXCR on the RT-PCR reads. Among roughly 880,000 distinct CDR3 sequences listed, roughly 17% were seen once. The sample was blood, either unsorted or a sorted T cell fraction (not recorded which). All receptors derive from a human donor who was either an allogeneic HSCT recipient or a stem cell or donor lymphocyte infusion donor (not recorded which). It is not recorded whose cells these are; they may come from a transplant donor. The conserved cysteine and the conserved F or W are not part of the CDR3 here.

CDR3 protein: ASSQGVGASYGYT
V gene: TRBV4-2
J gene: TRBJ1-2

CDR3 protein: ATSDLGGRADNEQF
V gene: TRBV24-1
J gene: TRBJ2-1

CDR3 protein: SASGGKEQY
V gene: TRBV20-1
J gene: TRBJ2-7

CDR3 protein: ASREDISGNTIY
V gene: TRBV12-3/TRBV12-4
J gene: TRBJ1-3

CDR3 protein: ASSGGGQGFNEQF
V gene: TRBV7-6
J gene: TRBJ2-1

CDR3 protein: ASSSGTSYEQY
V gene: TRBV27
J gene: TRBJ2-7

CDR3 protein: ASRPDRAGGYT
V gene: TRBV12-3/TRBV12-4
J gene: TRBJ1-2

CDR3 protein: ASSNHLGLGYNEQF
V gene: TRBV21-1
J gene: TRBJ2-1

CDR3 protein: ASVQDLASADTQY
V gene: TRBV2
J gene: TRBJ2-3

CDR3 protein: SASHFWEVRGNEQF
V gene: TRBV20-1
J gene: TRBJ2-1

CDR3 protein: ASSQDARNTEAF
V gene: TRBV6-1
J gene: TRBJ1-1

CDR3 protein: AWSDSSGTEAF
V gene: TRBV30
J gene: TRBJ1-1

CDR3 protein: SARLRGQGTDTQY
V gene: TRBV20-1
J gene: TRBJ2-3

CDR3 protein: ASTLFPTDTQY
V gene: TRBV12-3/TRBV12-4
J gene: TRBJ2-3

CDR3 protein: ATSRAPQAYEQY
V gene: TRBV15
J gene: TRBJ2-7

CDR3 protein: ASSQLTGNTGELF
V gene: TRBV4-3
J gene: TRBJ2-2

CDR3 protein: ASRRTSGQDYSGANVLT
V gene: TRBV11-2
J gene: TRBJ2-6

CDR3 protein: ASSGLSHQH
V gene: TRBV2
J gene: TRBJ1-5

CDR3 protein: SARDDTEAF
V gene: TRBV20-1
J gene: TRBJ1-1

CDR3 protein: ASSPGGPMAKNIQY
V gene: TRBV12-3/TRBV12-4
J gene: TRBJ2-4

CDR3 protein: ASEDGGAGTQY
V gene: TRBV6-1
J gene: TRBJ2-3

CDR3 protein: ASSLGSGQPQH
V gene: TRBV7-9
J gene: TRBJ1-5

CDR3 protein: SGYRGLETQY
V gene: TRBV29-1
J gene: TRBJ2-5

CDR3 protein: AISEAVVSTDTQY
V gene: TRBV10-3
J gene: TRBJ2-3

CDR3 protein: ASSDRPPSNYGYT
V gene: TRBV2
J gene: TRBJ1-2

CDR3 protein: AISDSETGGVGGKNIQY
V gene: TRBV10-3
J gene: TRBJ2-4

CDR3 protein: ASSQERGQGYGYT
V gene: TRBV4-3
J gene: TRBJ1-2

CDR3 protein: AISARTGETQY
V gene: TRBV10-3
J gene: TRBJ2-5

CDR3 protein: ASSPLGEGRGEAF
V gene: TRBV6-2/TRBV6-3
J gene: TRBJ1-1

CDR3 protein: SVSNNGHV
V gene: TRBV29-1
J gene: TRBJ1-1

CDR3 protein: ASSPLSGADYGYT
V gene: TRBV4-1
J gene: TRBJ1-2

CDR3 protein: ASSPNDRKGTEAF
V gene: TRBV27
J gene: TRBJ1-1

CDR3 protein: ASSRAGTYGYT
V gene: TRBV27
J gene: TRBJ1-2

CDR3 protein: ASSSDYSTDTQY
V gene: TRBV5-1
J gene: TRBJ2-3

CDR3 protein: ASSFSQPPYEQY
V gene: TRBV12-3/TRBV12-4
J gene: TRBJ2-7

CDR3 protein: ASSLSWTSTDTQY
V gene: TRBV27
J gene: TRBJ2-3

CDR3 protein: SAGGRGLEQF
V gene: TRBV20-1
J gene: TRBJ2-1

CDR3 protein: ASSYYRTNYGYT
V gene: TRBV6-2/TRBV6-3
J gene: TRBJ1-2

CDR3 protein: ASSLSVALEQY
V gene: TRBV12-3/TRBV12-4
J gene: TRBJ2-7

CDR3 protein: ASSGQGGQKLF
V gene: TRBV27
J gene: TRBJ1-4

CDR3 protein: AISESESGSGNEQY
V gene: TRBV10-3
J gene: TRBJ2-7

CDR3 protein: ASSREGALANYGYT
V gene: TRBV11-2
J gene: TRBJ1-2

CDR3 protein: ASSSHLGGPQH
V gene: TRBV12-3/TRBV12-4
J gene: TRBJ1-5

CDR3 protein: ASSPSTEQY
V gene: TRBV7-9
J gene: TRBJ2-7

CDR3 protein: ASSQERRGTEAF
V gene: TRBV4-1
J gene: TRBJ1-1

CDR3 protein: ATSEGGLAGSSYNEQF
V gene: TRBV24-1
J gene: TRBJ2-1

CDR3 protein: SARVMSSGLETQY
V gene: TRBV20-1
J gene: TRBJ2-5

CDR3 protein: ASSLGMGELF
V gene: TRBV11-2
J gene: TRBJ2-2

CDR3 protein: ASSASGKADEQY
V gene: TRBV2
J gene: TRBJ2-7

CDR3 protein: ASSSWTGQGYNEQF
V gene: TRBV28
J gene: TRBJ2-1